The sample holds a few counts of the clone carrying this TCR beta chain. Antigen: not known. Trimming took off 5 bases at V and 4 bases at J, with 17 bases between the two ends. The length of the CDR3 is 15 residues. Amplification used 60 Vbeta primers and 13 Jbeta primers. Sequencing was performed with immunoSEQ multiplex PCR; in TCRdb, only in-frame clones are kept and a portion is missing. The repertoire holds roughly 100,000 clones, with about 80% as singletons. These data are taken from a study of cytomegalovirus exposure and HLA in healthy donors. Study-wide results and caveats: In a later analysis, an Asian-associated ancestry cluster reportedly showed fewer N-insertions than the roughly 730-donor mean. Solely CMV serostatus was available to characterize immune exposure.

This sequence joins TRBV6-7 and TRBJ1-1; the D gene is possibly TRBD1 (6 bases). TRBV6-7 is assigned to the ORF class and has an uncertain function. The receptor comes from a man under 40 in good health and CMV-seronegative. Sequencing was done on a sample of PBMCs. This chain's CDR3 is CASSIRAGAVTEAFF. Written as DNA, the CDR3 is TGTGCCAGCAGTATTCGAGCAGGGGCGGTCACTGAAGCTTTCTTT.